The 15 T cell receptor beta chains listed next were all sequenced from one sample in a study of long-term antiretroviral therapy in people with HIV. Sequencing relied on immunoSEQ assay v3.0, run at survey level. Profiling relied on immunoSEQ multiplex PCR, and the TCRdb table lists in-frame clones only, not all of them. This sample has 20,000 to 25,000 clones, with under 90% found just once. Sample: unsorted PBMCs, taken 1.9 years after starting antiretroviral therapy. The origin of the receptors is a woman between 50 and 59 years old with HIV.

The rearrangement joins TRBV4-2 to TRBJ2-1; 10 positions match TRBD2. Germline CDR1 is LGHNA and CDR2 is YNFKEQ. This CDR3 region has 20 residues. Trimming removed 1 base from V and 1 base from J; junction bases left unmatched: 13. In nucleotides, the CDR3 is TGTGCCAGCAGCCAAGGCATTAGCGGGGGGACCCATCGTTCCTACAATGAGCAGTTCTTC. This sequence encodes CASSQGISGGTHRSYNEQFF.

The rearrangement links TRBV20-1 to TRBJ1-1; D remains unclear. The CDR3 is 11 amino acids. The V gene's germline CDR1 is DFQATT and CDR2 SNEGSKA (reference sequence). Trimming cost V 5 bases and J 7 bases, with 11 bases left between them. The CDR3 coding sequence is TGCAGTGCTCCCCTGGTTGATGAAGCTTTCTTT. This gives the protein CSAPLVDEAFF.

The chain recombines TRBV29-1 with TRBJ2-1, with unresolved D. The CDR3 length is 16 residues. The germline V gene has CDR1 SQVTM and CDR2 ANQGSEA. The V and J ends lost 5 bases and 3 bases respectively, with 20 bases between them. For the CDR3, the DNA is TGCAGCGTTCGAACAGCCTTAGTGGGAATCTACAATGAGCAGTTCTTC. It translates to CSVRTALVGIYNEQFF.

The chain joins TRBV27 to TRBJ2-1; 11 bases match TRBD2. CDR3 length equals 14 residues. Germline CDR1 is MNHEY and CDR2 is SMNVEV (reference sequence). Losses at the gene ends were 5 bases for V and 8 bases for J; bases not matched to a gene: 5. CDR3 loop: CASSQLAGEDEQFF. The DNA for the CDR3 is TGTGCCAGCAGTCAACTAGCGGGGGAGGATGAGCAGTTCTTC.

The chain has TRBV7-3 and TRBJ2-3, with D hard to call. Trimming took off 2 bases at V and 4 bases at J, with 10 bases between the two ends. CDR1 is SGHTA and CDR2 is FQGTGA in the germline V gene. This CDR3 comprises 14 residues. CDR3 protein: CASSLSYRSDTQYF. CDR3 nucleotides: TGTGCCAGCAGCTTATCATACAGATCAGATACGCAGTATTTT.

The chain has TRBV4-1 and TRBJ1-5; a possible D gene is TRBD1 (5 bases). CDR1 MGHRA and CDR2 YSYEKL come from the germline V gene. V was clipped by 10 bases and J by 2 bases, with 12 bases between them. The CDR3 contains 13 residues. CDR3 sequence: CAIPATGNQPQHF. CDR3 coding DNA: TGCGCCATCCCTGCGACAGGCAATCAGCCCCAGCATTTT.

The CDR3, as DNA: TGTGCCAGCAGCTTAGTGGCAGAAAACATTCAGTACTTC. Translating it yields CASSLVAENIQYF. The chain joins TRBV11-2 to TRBJ2-4, with D hard to call. Per germline, CDR1 SGHAT and CDR2 FQNNGV. CDR3 length: 13 residues. The V gene lost 1 base and the J gene lost 5 bases, with 6 bases spanning the gap.

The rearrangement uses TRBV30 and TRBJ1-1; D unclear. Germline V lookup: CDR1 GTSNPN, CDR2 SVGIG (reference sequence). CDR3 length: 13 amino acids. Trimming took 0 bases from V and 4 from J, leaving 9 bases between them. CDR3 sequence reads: CAWSVLGITEAFF. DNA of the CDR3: TGTGCCTGGAGTGTACTCGGAATCACTGAAGCTTTCTTT.

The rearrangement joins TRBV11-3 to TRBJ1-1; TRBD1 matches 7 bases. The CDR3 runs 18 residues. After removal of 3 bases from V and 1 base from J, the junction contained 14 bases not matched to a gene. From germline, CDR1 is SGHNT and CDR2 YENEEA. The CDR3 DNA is TGTGCCAGCAGCTTTGTCCCGGGACAGCGCGGGGAGAACACTGAAGCTTTCTTT. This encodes CASSFVPGQRGENTEAFF.

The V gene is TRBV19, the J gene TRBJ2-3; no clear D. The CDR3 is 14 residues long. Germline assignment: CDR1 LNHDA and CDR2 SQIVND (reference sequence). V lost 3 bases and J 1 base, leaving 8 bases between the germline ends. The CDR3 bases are TGTGCCAGTAGTATGGTGCTGGGCACAGATACGCAGTATTTT. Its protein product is CASSMVLGTDTQYF.

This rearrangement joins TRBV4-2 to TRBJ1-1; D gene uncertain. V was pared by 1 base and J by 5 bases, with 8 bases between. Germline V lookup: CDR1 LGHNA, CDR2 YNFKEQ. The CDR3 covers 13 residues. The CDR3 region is CASSQVGGTEAFF. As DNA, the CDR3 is TGTGCCAGCAGCCAAGTGGGAGGGACTGAAGCTTTCTTT.

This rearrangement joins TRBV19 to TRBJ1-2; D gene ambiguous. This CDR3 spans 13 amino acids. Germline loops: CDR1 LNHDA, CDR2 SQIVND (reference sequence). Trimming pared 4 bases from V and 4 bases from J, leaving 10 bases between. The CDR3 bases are TGTGCCAGTAGTAGTGGGCTTGGCTATGGCTACACCTTC. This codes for CASSSGLGYGYTF. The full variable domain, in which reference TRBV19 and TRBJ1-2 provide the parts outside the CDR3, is DGGITQSPKYLFRKEGQNVTLSCEQNLNHDAMYWYRQDPGQGLRLIYYSQIVNDFQKGDIAEGYSVSREKKESFPLTVTSAQKNPTAFYLCASSSGLGYGYTFGSGTRLTVV.

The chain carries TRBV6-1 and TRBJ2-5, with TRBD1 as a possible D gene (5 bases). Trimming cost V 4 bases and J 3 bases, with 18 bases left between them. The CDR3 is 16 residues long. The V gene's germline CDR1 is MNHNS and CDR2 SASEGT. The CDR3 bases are TGTGCCAGCAGTGCCAGGGCCCTCTCAACCGAAGAGACCCAGTACTTC. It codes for CASSARALSTEETQYF.

The CDR3 region has the DNA TGTGCCACCACATGCCAGCCATACAGGGGATCCTACGAGCAGTACTTC. Its translation: CATTCQPYRGSYEQYF. This rearrangement joins TRBV6-4 to TRBJ2-7, with 7 bases fitting TRBD1. Germline CDR1 MRHNA, CDR2 SNTAGT. Germline trimming cut 10 bases from V and 1 base from J; bases unmatched to any gene: 16. The CDR3 is made up of 16 amino acids.

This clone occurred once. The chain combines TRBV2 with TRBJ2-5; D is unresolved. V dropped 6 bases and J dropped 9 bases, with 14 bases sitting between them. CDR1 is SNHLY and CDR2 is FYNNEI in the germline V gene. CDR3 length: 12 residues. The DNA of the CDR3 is TGTGCCAGCAGGTTCGATTTGGTGGCCCAGTACTTC. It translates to CASRFDLVAQYF. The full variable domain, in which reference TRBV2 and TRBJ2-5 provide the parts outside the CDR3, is EPEVTQTPSHQVTQMGQEVILRCVPISNHLYFYWYRQILGQKVEFLVSFYNNEISEKSEIFDDQFSVERPDGSNFTLKIRSTKLEDSAMYFCASRFDLVAQYFGPGTRLLVL.